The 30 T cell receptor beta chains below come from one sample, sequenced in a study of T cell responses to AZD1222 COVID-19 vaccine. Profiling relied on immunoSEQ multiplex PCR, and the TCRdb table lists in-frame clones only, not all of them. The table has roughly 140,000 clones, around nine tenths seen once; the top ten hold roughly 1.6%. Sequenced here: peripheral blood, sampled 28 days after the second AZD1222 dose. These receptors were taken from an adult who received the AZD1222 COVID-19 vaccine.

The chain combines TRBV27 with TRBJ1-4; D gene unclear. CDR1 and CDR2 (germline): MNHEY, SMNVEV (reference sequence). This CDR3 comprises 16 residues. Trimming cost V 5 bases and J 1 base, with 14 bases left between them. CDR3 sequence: CASSTWTRGTNEKLFF. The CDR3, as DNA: TGTGCCAGCAGTACCTGGACCCGAGGAACTAATGAAAAACTGTTTTTT.

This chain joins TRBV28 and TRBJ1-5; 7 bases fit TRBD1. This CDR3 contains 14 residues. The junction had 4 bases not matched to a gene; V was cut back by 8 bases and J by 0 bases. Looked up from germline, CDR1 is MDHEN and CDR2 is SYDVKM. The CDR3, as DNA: TGTGCCAGCTGGGGACAGATTAGCAATCAGCCCCAGCATTTT. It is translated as CASWGQISNQPQHF. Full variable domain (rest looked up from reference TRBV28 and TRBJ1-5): DVKVTQSSRYLVKRTGEKVFLECVQDMDHENMFWYRQDPGLGLRLIYFSYDVKMKEKGDIPEGYSVSREKKERFSLILESASTNQTSMYLCASWGQISNQPQHFGDGTRLSIL.

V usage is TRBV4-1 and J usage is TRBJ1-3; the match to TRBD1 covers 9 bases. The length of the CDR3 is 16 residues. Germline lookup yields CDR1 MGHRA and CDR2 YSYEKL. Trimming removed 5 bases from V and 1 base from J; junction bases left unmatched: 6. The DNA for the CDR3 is TGCGCCAGCAGCACCCGACAGGGGGGATCTGGAAACACCATATATTTT. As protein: CASSTRQGGSGNTIYF.

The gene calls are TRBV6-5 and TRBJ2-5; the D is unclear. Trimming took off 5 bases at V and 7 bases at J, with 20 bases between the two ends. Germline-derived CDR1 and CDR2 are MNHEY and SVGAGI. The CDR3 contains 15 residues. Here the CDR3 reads CASSKGTATARTQYF. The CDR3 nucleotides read TGTGCCAGCAGTAAGGGTACGGCTACGGCCCGGACCCAGTACTTC.

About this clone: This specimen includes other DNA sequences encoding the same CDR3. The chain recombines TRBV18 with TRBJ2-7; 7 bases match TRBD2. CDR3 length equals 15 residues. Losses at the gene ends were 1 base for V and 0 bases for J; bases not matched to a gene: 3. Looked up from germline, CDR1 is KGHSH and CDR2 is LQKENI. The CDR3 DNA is TGTGCCAGCTCACCACGGGCTAGCGGCTCCTACGAGCAGTACTTC. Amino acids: CASSPRASGSYEQYF.

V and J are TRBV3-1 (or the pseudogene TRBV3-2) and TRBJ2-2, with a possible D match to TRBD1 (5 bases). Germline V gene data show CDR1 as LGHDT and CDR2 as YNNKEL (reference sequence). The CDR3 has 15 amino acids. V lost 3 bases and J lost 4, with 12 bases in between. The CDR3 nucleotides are TGTGCCAGCAGCCATCGACCTAGGGGCACCGGGGAGCTGTTTTTT. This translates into CASSHRPRGTGELFF.

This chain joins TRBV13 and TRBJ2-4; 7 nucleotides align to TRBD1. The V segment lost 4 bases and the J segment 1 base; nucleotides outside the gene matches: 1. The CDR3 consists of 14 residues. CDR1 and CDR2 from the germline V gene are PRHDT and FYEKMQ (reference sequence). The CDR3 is CASSSRGAKNIQYF. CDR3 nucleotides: TGTGCCAGCAGCTCCAGGGGGGCCAAAAACATTCAGTACTTC.

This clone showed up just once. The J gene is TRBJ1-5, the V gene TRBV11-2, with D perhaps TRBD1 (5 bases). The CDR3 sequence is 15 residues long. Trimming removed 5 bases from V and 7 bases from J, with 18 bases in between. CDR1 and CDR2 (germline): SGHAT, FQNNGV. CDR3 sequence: CASSRRSGQGQPQHF. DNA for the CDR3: TGTGCCAGCAGCCGCCGGTCGGGGCAAGGGCAGCCCCAGCATTTT.

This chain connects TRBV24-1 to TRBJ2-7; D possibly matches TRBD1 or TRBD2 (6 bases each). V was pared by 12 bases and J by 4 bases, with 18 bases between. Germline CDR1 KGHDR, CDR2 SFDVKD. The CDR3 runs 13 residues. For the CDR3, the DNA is TGTGCCGTGCGTAGCGGCCAGGGGTACGAGCAGTACTTC. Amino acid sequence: CAVRSGQGYEQYF.

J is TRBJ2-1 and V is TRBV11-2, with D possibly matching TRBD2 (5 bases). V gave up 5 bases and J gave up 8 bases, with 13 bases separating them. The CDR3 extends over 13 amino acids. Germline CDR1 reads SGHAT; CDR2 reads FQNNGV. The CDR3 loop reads CASSPQRGHEQFF. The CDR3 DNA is TGTGCCAGCAGCCCACAGCGAGGGCATGAGCAGTTCTTC.

In DNA form, the CDR3 reads TGTGCCAGCAGCTTAGGAGCAGGGAATAACTATGGCTACACCTTC. Translated: CASSLGAGNNYGYTF. The rearrangement uses TRBV7-8 and TRBJ1-2; possible D gene TRBD1, 5 bases. The germline V and J ends were trimmed by 1 base and 1 base, with 10 bases remaining between them. CDR1 SGHVS and CDR2 FQNEAQ come from the germline V gene. The CDR3 spans 15 residues.

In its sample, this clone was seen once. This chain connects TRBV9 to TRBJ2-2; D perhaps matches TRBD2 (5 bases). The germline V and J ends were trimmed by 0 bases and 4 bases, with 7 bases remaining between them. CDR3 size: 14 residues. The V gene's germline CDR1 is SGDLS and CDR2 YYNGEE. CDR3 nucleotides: TGTGCCAGCAGCGTAGTCAGCGGCACCGGGGAGCTGTTTTTT. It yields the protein CASSVVSGTGELFF.

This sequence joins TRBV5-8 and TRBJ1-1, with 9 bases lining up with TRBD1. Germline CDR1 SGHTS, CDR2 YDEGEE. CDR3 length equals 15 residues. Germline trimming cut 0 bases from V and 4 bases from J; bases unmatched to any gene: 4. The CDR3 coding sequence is TGTGCCAGCAGCTTGGGGGACAGGGCGGTCACTGAAGCTTTCTTT. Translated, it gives CASSLGDRAVTEAFF.

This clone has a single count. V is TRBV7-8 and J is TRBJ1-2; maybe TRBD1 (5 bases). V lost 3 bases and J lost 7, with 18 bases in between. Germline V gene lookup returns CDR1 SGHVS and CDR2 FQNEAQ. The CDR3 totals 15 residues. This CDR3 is CASSLVLEGRSGYTF. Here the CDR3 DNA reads TGTGCCAGCAGCTTGGTGCTGGAGGGACGTAGTGGCTACACCTTC. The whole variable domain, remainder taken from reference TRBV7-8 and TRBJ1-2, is GAGVSQSPRYKVAKRGQDVALRCDPISGHVSLFWYQQALGQGPEFLTYFQNEAQLDKSGLPSDRFFAERPEGSVSTLKIQRTQQEDSAVYLCASSLVLEGRSGYTFGSGTRLTVV.

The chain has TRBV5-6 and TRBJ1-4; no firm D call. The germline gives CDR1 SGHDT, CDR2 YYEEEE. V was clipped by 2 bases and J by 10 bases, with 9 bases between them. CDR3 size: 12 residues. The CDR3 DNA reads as TGTGCCAGCAGCTTAAGCGTCGGAAAACTGTTTTTT. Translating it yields CASSLSVGKLFF.

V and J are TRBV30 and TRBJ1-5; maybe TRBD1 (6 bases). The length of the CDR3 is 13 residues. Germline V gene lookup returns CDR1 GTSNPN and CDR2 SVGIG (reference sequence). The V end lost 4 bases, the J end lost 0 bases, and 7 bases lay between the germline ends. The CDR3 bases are TGTGCCTGGACAGGGGATAGCAATCAGCCCCAGCATTTT. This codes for CAWTGDSNQPQHF.

For the CDR3, the DNA is TGTGCCAGTAAAGGGTGGGGGACAGGGGGCTATGAGCAGTTCTTC. Its protein product is CASKGWGTGGYEQFF. The chain links TRBV2 to TRBJ2-1, with TRBD1 matching over 12 bases. Germline V lookup: CDR1 SNHLY, CDR2 FYNNEI. V gave up 9 bases and J gave up 8 bases; unmatched junction bases: 11. The CDR3 consists of 15 residues. The variable domain in full, with the rest retrieved from reference TRBV2 and TRBJ2-1, is EPEVTQTPSHQVTQMGQEVILRCVPISNHLYFYWYRQILGQKVEFLVSFYNNEISEKSEIFDDQFSVERPDGSNFTLKIRSTKLEDSAMYFCASKGWGTGGYEQFFGPGTRLTVL.

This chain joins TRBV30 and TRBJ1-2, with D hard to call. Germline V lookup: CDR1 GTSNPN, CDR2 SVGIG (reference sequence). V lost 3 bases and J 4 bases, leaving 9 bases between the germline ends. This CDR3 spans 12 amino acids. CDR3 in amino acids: CAWSPGAYGYTF. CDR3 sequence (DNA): TGTGCCTGGAGCCCCGGCGCCTATGGCTACACCTTC.

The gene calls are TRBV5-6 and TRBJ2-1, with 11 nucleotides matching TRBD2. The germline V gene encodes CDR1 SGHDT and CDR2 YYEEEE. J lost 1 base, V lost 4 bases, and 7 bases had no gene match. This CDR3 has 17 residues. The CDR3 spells CASSGSGGAESYNEQFF. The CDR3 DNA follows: TGTGCCAGCAGCGGTAGCGGGGGGGCCGAGTCCTACAATGAGCAGTTCTTC.

The CDR3 here is CASSYSGSYGYTF. The CDR3 nucleotides read TGTGCCAGCAGTTACTCAGGGAGCTATGGCTACACCTTC. V usage is TRBV6-5 and J usage is TRBJ1-2; D unresolved. Trimming pared 0 bases from V and 4 bases from J, leaving 6 bases between. The CDR3 extends over 13 amino acids. Germline V CDR1 and CDR2: MNHEY, SVGAGI.

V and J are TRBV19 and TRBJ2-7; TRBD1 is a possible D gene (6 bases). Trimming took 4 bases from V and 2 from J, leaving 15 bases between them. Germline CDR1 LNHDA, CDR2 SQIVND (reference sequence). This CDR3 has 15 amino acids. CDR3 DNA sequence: TGTGCCAGTAGTAGGTTGGGGGACAACGCCTACGAGCAGTACTTC. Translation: CASSRLGDNAYEQYF.

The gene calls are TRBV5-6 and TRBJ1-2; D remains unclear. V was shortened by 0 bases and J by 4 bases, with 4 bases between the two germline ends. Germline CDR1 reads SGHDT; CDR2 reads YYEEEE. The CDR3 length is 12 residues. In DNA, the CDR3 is TGTGCCAGCAGCTTGGTAGCCTATGGCTACACCTTC. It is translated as CASSLVAYGYTF.

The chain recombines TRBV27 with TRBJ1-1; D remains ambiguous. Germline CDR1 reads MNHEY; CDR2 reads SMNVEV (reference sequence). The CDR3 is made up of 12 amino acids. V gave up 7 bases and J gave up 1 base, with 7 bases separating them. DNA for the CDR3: TGTGCCAGCAAGACAAGGAACACTGAAGCTTTCTTT. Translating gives CASKTRNTEAFF.

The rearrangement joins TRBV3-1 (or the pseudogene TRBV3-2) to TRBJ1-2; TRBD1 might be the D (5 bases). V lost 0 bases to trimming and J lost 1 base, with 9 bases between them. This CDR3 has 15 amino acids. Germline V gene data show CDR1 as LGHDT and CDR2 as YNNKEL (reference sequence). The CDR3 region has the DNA TGTGCCAGCAGCCAAGATTGGGGCGGTAACTATGGCTACACCTTC. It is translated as CASSQDWGGNYGYTF.

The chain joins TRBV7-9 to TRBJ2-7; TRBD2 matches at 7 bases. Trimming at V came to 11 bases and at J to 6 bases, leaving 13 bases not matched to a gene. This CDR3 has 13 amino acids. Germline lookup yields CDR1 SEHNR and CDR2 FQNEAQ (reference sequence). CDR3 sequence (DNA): TGTGCCGAGAACCACGGCGGGAGTGTCGAGCAGTACTTC. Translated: CAENHGGSVEQYF.

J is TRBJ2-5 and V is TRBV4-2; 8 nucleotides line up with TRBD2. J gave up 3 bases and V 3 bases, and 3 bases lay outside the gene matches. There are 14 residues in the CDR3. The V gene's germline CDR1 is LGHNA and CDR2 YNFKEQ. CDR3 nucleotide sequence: TGTGCCAGCAGCCAGGGACTAGAGGAAGAGACCCAGTACTTC. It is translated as CASSQGLEEETQYF.

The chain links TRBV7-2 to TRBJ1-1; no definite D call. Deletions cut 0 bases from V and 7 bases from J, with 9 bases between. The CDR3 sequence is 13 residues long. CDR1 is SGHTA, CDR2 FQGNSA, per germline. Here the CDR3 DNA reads TGTGCCAGCAGCTTAGCGGGTGGTCTTGAAGCTTTCTTT. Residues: CASSLAGGLEAFF.

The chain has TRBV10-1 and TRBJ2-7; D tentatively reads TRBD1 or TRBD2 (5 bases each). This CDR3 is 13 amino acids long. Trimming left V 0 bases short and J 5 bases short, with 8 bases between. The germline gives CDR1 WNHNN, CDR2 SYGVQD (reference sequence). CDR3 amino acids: CASSESWGNEQYF. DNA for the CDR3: TGCGCCAGCAGTGAGTCATGGGGGAACGAGCAGTACTTC.

CDR3 loop: CASMGAGAANYGYTF. As DNA, the CDR3 is TGTGCCAGCATGGGCGCGGGGGCGGCTAACTATGGCTACACCTTC. This rearrangement joins TRBV2 to TRBJ1-2; possibly TRBD1 for D (6 bases). Germline loops: CDR1 SNHLY, CDR2 FYNNEI. The CDR3 extends over 15 amino acids. V was clipped by 7 bases and J by 0 bases, with 15 bases between them.

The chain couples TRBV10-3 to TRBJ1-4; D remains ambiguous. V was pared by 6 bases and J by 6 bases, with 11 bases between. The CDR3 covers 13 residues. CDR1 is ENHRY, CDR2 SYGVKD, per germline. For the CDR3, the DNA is TGTGCCATCAGGGGGAACATGGATGAAAAACTGTTTTTT. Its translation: CAIRGNMDEKLFF.